These T cell receptor beta chains were read from a single sample in a study of control samples from healthy donors and cancer patients. The data were produced by immunoSEQ multiplex PCR, yet TCRdb's version contains in-frame clones alone and is incomplete. In the table there are around 190,000 clones, nearly 90% of which are singletons. The material sequenced was blood. The receptors originated from a woman in her 50s in good health. Each CDR3 is given without its conserved first and last residue. Fields, in order: clone size, V gene, D gene, CDR3 protein. A D gene is named only where the DNA matches it firmly. The size of a clone is reported for some rows only, either as once, few or many, or as a class for expanded clones.

clone_size: NA
v_call: TRBV25-1
d_call: TRBD1
cdr3_aa: ASSDPGGASGNTIY

clone_size: NA
v_call: TRBV5-1
d_call: TRBD2
cdr3_aa: ASSLPSGIIQETQY

clone_size: once
v_call: TRBV5-1
d_call: TRBD1
cdr3_aa: ASSYQGASYNEQF

clone_size: NA
v_call: TRBV29-1
d_call: NA
cdr3_aa: SVGSGREYEQY

clone_size: many
v_call: TRBV5-6
d_call: NA
cdr3_aa: ASSLAFGGQPQH

clone_size: NA
v_call: TRBV7-2
d_call: NA
cdr3_aa: ASSLGSPGEQF

clone_size: NA
v_call: TRBV4-3
d_call: NA
cdr3_aa: ASSQDTRPNTEAF

clone_size: NA
v_call: TRBV4-3
d_call: NA
cdr3_aa: ASSQGPGWETQY

clone_size: NA
v_call: TRBV3-1/TRBV3-2
d_call: TRBD2
cdr3_aa: ASSQMMSGLAYEQF

clone_size: NA
v_call: TRBV24-1
d_call: NA
cdr3_aa: ATSDQSMGGAETQY

clone_size: NA
v_call: TRBV7-9
d_call: TRBD1
cdr3_aa: ASSLLSRTGATNEKLF

clone_size: NA
v_call: TRBV5-1
d_call: NA
cdr3_aa: ASNLGSQGNYGYT

clone_size: NA
v_call: TRBV30
d_call: NA
cdr3_aa: AWNTLQAAGANVLT

clone_size: NA
v_call: TRBV2
d_call: NA
cdr3_aa: ASSALLAGPPTNYGYT

clone_size: NA
v_call: TRBV13
d_call: NA
cdr3_aa: ASSLGLGYSNQPQH

clone_size: NA
v_call: TRBV30
d_call: NA
cdr3_aa: AWSVQINQPQH

clone_size: NA
v_call: TRBV19
d_call: NA
cdr3_aa: ASSMQVQETQY

clone_size: NA
v_call: TRBV5-1
d_call: NA
cdr3_aa: ARSGGRGGDTQY

clone_size: NA
v_call: TRBV30
d_call: NA
cdr3_aa: AWSVRAGMKQY

clone_size: NA
v_call: TRBV28
d_call: NA
cdr3_aa: ASSPGAVWGFNEKLF

clone_size: NA
v_call: TRBV18
d_call: NA
cdr3_aa: ASSPPIGETGELF

clone_size: NA
v_call: TRBV28
d_call: NA
cdr3_aa: ASSPADGYT

clone_size: NA
v_call: TRBV19
d_call: TRBD1
cdr3_aa: ASAGTGKRGSYEQY

clone_size: NA
v_call: TRBV5-6
d_call: NA
cdr3_aa: ASSLGTRYEQY

clone_size: NA
v_call: TRBV4-1
d_call: NA
cdr3_aa: ASTQNGVLNYGYT

clone_size: NA
v_call: TRBV15
d_call: TRBD1
cdr3_aa: ATSRDFPGQGDEQF

clone_size: NA
v_call: TRBV6-6
d_call: TRBD1
cdr3_aa: ASKDRGGQETQY

clone_size: NA
v_call: TRBV9
d_call: NA
cdr3_aa: ASSVPARGDIQY

clone_size: NA
v_call: TRBV2
d_call: NA
cdr3_aa: ASSLGGGGYT

clone_size: NA
v_call: TRBV3-1/TRBV3-2
d_call: NA
cdr3_aa: ASSQGQVNSPLH

clone_size: NA
v_call: TRBV19
d_call: NA
cdr3_aa: ASSQGGVNEQF

clone_size: NA
v_call: TRBV3-1/TRBV3-2
d_call: NA
cdr3_aa: ASSFGGRTGELF

clone_size: NA
v_call: TRBV19
d_call: NA
cdr3_aa: ASSILGNYEQY

clone_size: NA
v_call: TRBV11-3
d_call: TRBD2
cdr3_aa: ASSGPGLAVRNEQF

clone_size: NA
v_call: TRBV19
d_call: TRBD2
cdr3_aa: ASSILAGANTGELF

clone_size: NA
v_call: TRBV10-3
d_call: NA
cdr3_aa: AIKDSDGYT

clone_size: NA
v_call: TRBV12-3/TRBV12-4
d_call: NA
cdr3_aa: ASSLRKDQPQH